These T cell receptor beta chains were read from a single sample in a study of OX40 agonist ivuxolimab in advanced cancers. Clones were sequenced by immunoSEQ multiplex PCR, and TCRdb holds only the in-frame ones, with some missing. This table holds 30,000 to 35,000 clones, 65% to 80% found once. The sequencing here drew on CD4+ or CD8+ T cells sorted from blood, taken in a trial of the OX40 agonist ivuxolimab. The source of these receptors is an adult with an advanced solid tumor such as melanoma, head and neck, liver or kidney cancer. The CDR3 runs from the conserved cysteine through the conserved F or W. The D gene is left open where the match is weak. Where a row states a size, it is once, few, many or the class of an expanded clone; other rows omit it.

CASRLQGALDTQYF,NA,TRBV6-1,TRBJ2-3,TRBD1
CASSLAGTRSGNTIYF,NA,TRBV5-6,TRBJ1-3,NA
CASTRGVETQYF,NA,TRBV7-9,TRBJ2-5,TRBD2
CASSQDNTGELFF,NA,TRBV4-1,TRBJ2-2,NA
CASSNSPGLEGEQYF,NA,TRBV6-1,TRBJ2-7,TRBD2
CASSLDRGYNEQFF,NA,TRBV27,TRBJ2-1,TRBD1
CASGASEGSADTQYF,NA,TRBV11-3,TRBJ2-3,NA
CASGSGQGHGYTF,NA,TRBV9,TRBJ1-2,TRBD1
CASKEVDSTDTQYF,NA,TRBV5-1,TRBJ2-3,NA
CATAGGLDEKLFF,NA,TRBV15,TRBJ1-4,NA
CASSGPGLAGSSYEQYF,NA,TRBV2,TRBJ2-7,TRBD2
CAWSQTKEQYF,NA,TRBV30,TRBJ2-7,NA
CASSYPQSGELFF,few,TRBV6-5,TRBJ2-2,NA
CASSALGGANEQYF,NA,TRBV7-9,TRBJ2-7,TRBD2
CASSLRQGNSPLHF,NA,TRBV27,TRBJ1-6,NA
CASSLGQGFYNSPLHF,NA,TRBV7-9,TRBJ1-6,NA
CASSPGQGITEAFF,once,TRBV5-1,TRBJ1-1,TRBD1
CAISAAERGYEQYF,NA,TRBV10-3,TRBJ2-7,NA
CASSLAGASQETQYF,NA,TRBV27,TRBJ2-5,TRBD2
CASSLSPNGGQYF,NA,TRBV11-2,TRBJ2-7,NA
CASSAGGPSYEQYF,NA,TRBV5-1,TRBJ2-7,NA
CASSPWRGVGETQYF,NA,TRBV7-8,TRBJ2-5,NA
CSVRTGTAGELFF,NA,TRBV29-1,TRBJ2-2,TRBD1
CASSPRQGDRSLHF,NA,TRBV28,TRBJ1-6,NA
CASSWDRGIREQYF,NA,TRBV7-9,TRBJ2-7,TRBD1
CASIGPTYEQYF,once,TRBV19,TRBJ2-7,NA
CASPDRGPAYEQYF,few,TRBV5-7,TRBJ2-7,TRBD1
CAWSVGQGILETQYF,NA,TRBV30,TRBJ2-5,NA
CASSLTSLQNEQFF,once,TRBV7-3,TRBJ2-1,NA
CASSFPGLVRNEQFF,NA,TRBV28,TRBJ2-1,TRBD2
CASSLAGTALGRSYEQYF,NA,TRBV11-2,NA,TRBD1
CASSATDRADTQYF,NA,TRBV19,TRBJ2-3,TRBD1
CASSKERASGPLRQETQYF,few,TRBV21-1,TRBJ2-5,NA
CASRRALIDKNIQYF,NA,TRBV28,TRBJ2-4,NA
CASSSPGTGDTEAFF,NA,TRBV19,TRBJ1-1,TRBD1
CASSLALGESYEQYF,NA,TRBV5-1,TRBJ2-7,NA
CATQGMGSPLHF,few,TRBV27,TRBJ1-6,TRBD1
CSAYDSHEQFF,NA,TRBV20-1,TRBJ2-1,NA
CAMWWGTDTQYF,NA,TRBV5-4,TRBJ2-3,NA
CASSLGDRGGALQETQYF,NA,TRBV7-9,TRBJ2-5,TRBD1
CASSLFGLAGGQNF,NA,TRBV28,TRBJ2-5,TRBD2
CAWSGRRQNTEAFF,NA,TRBV30,TRBJ1-1,NA
CASSLGLSGWQPQHF,NA,TRBV19,TRBJ1-5,NA
CASSLWETYEQYF,NA,TRBV6-5,TRBJ2-7,NA
CASSEARGGPGELFF,few,TRBV2,TRBJ2-2,TRBD2
CAIGDRKGRTEAFF,NA,TRBV10-3,TRBJ1-1,TRBD1
CASIHIGPGYNEQFF,NA,TRBV28,TRBJ2-1,NA
CASRGDSTDTQYF,NA,TRBV2,TRBJ2-3,NA
CASSPGTAVQETQYF,NA,TRBV4-1,TRBJ2-5,NA
CASSPGTENYGYTF,NA,TRBV7-9,TRBJ1-2,NA
CASSLAVGNREAFF,NA,TRBV5-1,TRBJ1-1,NA
CASGRDRVGTEAFF,NA,TRBV2,TRBJ1-1,TRBD1